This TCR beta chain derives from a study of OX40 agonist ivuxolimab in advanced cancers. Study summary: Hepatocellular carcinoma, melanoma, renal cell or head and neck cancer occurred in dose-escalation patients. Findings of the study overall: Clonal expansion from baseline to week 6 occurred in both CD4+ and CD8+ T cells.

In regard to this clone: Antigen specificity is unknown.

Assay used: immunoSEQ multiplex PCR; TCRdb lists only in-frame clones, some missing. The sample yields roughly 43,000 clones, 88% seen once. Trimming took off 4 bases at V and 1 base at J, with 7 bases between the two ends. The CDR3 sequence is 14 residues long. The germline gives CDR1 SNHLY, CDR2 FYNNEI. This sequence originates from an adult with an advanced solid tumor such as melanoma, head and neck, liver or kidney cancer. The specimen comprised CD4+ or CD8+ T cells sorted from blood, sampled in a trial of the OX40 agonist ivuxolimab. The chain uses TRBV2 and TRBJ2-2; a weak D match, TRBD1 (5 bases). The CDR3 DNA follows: TGTGCCAGCAGTGGAGACAGGAACACCGGGGAGCTGTTTTTT. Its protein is CASSGDRNTGELFF. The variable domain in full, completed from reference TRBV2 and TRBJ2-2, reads EPEVTQTPSHQVTQMGQEVILRCVPISNHLYFYWYRQILGQKVEFLVSFYNNEISEKSEIFDDQFSVERPDGSNFTLKIRSTKLEDSAMYFCASSGDRNTGELFFGEGSRLTVL.